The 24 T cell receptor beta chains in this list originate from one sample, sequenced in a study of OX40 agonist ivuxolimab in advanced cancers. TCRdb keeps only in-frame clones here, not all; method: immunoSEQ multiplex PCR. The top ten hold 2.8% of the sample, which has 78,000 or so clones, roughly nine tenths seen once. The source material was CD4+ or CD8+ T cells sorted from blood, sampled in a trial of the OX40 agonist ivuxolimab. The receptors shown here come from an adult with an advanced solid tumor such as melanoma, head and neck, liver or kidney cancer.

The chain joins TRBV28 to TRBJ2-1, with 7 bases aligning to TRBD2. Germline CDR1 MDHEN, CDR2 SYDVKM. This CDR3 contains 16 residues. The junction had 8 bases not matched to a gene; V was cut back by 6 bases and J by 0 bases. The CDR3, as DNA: TGTGCCAGCAGGGCGCTAGCGGCGAGCTCCTACAATGAGCAGTTCTTC. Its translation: CASRALAASSYNEQFF. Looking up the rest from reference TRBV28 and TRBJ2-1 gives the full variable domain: DVKVTQSSRYLVKRTGEKVFLECVQDMDHENMFWYRQDPGLGLRLIYFSYDVKMKEKGDIPEGYSVSREKKERFSLILESASTNQTSMYLCASRALAASSYNEQFFGPGTRLTVL.

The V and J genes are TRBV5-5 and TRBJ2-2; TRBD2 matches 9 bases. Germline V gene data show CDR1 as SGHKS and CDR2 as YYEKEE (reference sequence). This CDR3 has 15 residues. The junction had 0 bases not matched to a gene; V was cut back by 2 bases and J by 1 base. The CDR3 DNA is TGTGCCAGCAGCTTTAGCGGGGGGAACACCGGGGAGCTGTTTTTT. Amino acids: CASSFSGGNTGELFF.

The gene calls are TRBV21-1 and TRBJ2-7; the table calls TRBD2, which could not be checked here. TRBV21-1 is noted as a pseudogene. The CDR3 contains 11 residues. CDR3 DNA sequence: TGTGCCAGCGCCGGGAGCTACGAGCAGTACTTC. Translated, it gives CASAGSYEQYF.

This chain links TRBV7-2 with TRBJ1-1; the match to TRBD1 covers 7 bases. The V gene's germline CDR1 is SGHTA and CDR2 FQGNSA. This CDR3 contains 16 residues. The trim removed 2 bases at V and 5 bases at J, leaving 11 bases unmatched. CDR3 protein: CASSLQGGAGGTEAFF. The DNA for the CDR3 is TGTGCCAGCAGCTTACAAGGGGGCGCAGGGGGGACTGAAGCTTTCTTT.

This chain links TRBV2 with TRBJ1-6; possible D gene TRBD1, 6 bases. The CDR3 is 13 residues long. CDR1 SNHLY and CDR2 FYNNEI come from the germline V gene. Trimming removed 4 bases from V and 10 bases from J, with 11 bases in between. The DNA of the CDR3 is TGTGCCAGCAGTGCGGGGGGGCAGTCACCCCTCCACTTT. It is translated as CASSAGGQSPLHF.

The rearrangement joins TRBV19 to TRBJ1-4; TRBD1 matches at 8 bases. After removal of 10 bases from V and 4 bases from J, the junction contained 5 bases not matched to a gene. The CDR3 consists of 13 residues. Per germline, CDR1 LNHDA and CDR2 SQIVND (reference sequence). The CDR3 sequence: CATTGQVNEKLFF. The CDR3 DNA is TGTGCCACCACGGGACAGGTTAATGAAAAACTGTTTTTT.

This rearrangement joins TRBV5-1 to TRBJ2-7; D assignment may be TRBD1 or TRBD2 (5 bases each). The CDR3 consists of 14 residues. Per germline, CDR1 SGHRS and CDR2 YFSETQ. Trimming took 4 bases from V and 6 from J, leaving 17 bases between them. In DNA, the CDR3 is TGCGCCAGCAGCACCGCTATTTCAGGGACCGAGCAGTACTTC. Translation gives CASSTAISGTEQYF.

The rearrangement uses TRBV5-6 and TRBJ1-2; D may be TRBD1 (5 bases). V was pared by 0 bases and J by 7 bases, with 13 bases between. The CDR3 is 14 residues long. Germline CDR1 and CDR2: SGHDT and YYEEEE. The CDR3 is CASSLAGLFGGYTF. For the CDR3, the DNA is TGTGCCAGCAGCTTGGCGGGGCTATTTGGTGGCTACACCTTC. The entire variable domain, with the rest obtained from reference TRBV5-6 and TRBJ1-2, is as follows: DAGVTQSPTHLIKTRGQQVTLRCSPKSGHDTVSWYQQALGQGPQFIFQYYEEEERQRGNFPDRFSGHQFPNYSSELNVNALLLGDSALYLCASSLAGLFGGYTFGSGTRLTVV.

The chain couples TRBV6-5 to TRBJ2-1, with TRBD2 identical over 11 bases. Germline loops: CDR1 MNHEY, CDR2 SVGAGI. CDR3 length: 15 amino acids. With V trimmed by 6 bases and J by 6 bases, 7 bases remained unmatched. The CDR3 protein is CASSLSGRAVNEQFF. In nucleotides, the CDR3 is TGTGCCAGCAGCCTTAGCGGGAGGGCCGTCAATGAGCAGTTCTTC.

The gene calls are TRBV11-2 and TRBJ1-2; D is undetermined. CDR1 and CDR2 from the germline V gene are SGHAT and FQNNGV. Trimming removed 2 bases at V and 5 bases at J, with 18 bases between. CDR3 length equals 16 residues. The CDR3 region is CASSLSRPSLGYGYTF. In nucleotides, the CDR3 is TGTGCCAGCAGCTTAAGCAGACCGTCCCTTGGTTATGGCTACACCTTC. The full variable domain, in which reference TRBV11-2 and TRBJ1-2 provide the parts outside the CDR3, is EAGVAQSPRYKIIEKRQSVAFWCNPISGHATLYWYQQILGQGPKLLIQFQNNGVVDDSQLPKDRFSAERLKGVDSTLKIQPAKLEDSAVYLCASSLSRPSLGYGYTFGSGTRLTVV.

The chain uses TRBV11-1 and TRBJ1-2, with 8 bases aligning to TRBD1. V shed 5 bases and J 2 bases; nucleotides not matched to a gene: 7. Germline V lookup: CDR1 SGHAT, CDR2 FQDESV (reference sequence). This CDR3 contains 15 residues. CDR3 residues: CASSTRGLANYGYTF. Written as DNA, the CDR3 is TGTGCCAGCAGCACCAGGGGGCTGGCGAACTATGGCTACACCTTC.

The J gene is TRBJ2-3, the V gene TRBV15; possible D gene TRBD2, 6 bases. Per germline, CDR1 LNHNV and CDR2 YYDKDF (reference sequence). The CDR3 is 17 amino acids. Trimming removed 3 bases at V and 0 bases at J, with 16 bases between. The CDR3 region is CATSRGILGRSTDTQYF. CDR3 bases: TGTGCCACCAGCAGGGGGATACTCGGGAGAAGCACAGATACGCAGTATTTT.

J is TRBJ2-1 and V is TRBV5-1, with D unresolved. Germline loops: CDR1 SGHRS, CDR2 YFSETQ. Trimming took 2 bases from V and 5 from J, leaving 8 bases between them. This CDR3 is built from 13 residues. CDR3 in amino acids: CASSFFLNNEQFF. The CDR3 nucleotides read TGCGCCAGCAGCTTTTTCCTAAACAATGAGCAGTTCTTC.

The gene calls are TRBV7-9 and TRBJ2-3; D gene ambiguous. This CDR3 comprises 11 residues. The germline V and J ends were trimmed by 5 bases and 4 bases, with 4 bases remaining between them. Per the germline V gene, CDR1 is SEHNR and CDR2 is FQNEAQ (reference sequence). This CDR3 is CASSRADTQYF. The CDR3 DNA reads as TGTGCCAGCAGCAGAGCAGATACGCAGTATTTT.

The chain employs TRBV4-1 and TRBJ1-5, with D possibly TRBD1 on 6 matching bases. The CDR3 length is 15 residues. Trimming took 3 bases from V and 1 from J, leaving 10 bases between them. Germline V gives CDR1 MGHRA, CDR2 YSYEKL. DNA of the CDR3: TGCGCCAGCAGCCATCCCGGGGGCAGCAATCAGCCCCAGCATTTT. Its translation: CASSHPGGSNQPQHF.

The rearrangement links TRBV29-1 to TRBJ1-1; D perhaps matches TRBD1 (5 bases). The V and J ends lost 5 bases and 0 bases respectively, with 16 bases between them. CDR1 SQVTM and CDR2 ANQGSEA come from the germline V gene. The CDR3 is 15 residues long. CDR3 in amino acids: CSVSYRLQVNTEAFF. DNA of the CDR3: TGCAGCGTTTCTTACCGACTACAGGTGAACACTGAAGCTTTCTTT.

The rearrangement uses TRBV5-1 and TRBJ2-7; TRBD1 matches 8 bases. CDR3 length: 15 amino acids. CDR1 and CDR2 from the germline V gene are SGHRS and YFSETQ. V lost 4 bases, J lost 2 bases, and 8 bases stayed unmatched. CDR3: CASSQRTGSTYEQYF. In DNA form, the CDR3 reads TGCGCCAGCAGCCAGAGGACAGGGTCCACCTACGAGCAGTACTTC.

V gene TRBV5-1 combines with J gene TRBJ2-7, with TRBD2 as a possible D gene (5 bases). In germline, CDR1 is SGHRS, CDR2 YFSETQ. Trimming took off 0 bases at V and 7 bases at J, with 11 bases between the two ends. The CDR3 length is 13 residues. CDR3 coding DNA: TGCGCCAGCAGCTTGGCTGGGAGCCAAGAGCAGTACTTC. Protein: CASSLAGSQEQYF. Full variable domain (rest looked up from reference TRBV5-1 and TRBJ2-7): KAGVTQTPRYLIKTRGQQVTLSCSPISGHRSVSWYQQTPGQGLQFLFEYFSETQRNKGNFPGRFSGRQFSNSRSEMNVSTLELGDSALYLCASSLAGSQEQYFGPGTRLTVT.

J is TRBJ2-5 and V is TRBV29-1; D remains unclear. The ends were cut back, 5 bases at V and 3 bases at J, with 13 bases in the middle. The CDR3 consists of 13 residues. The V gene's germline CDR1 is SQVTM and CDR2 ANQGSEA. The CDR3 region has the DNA TGCAGCGTTATGAACCTCGCAGAAGAGACCCAGTACTTC. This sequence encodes CSVMNLAEETQYF.

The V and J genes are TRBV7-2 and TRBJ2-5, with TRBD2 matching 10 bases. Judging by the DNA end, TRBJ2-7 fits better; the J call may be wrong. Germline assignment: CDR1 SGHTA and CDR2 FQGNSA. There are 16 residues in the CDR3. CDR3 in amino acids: CASSPGGAGGFHEQYF. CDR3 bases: TGTGCCAGCAGCCCCGGGGGAGCGGGAGGGTTCCACGAGCAGTACTTC.

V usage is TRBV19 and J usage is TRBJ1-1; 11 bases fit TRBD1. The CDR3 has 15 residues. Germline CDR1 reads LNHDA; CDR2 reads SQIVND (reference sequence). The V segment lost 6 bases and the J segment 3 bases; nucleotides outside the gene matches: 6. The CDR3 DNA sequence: TGTGCCAGTAGCGGACAGGGGGCAGTCGACACTGAAGCTTTCTTT. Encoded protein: CASSGQGAVDTEAFF.

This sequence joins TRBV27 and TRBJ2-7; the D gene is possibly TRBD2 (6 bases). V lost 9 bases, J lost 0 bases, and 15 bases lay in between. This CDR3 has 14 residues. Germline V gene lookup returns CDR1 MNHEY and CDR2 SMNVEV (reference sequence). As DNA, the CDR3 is TGTGCCAGTGCGCCGGGAGCCTACTCCTACGAGCAGTACTTC. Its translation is CASAPGAYSYEQYF.

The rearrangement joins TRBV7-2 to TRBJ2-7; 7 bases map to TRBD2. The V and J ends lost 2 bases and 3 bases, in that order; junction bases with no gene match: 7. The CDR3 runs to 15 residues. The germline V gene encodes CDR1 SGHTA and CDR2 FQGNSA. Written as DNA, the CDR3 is TGTGCCAGCAGCTTATCAGCGGGGAATCTCTACGAGCAGTACTTC. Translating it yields CASSLSAGNLYEQYF.

The CDR3 DNA follows: TGTGCCAGCAGCCAGAGTGAAAAACTGTTTTTT. The encoded protein is CASSQSEKLFF. V and J are TRBV7-8 and TRBJ1-4; D call uncertain. The germline V and J ends were trimmed by 5 bases and 7 bases, with 5 bases remaining between them. Germline V lookup: CDR1 SGHVS, CDR2 FQNEAQ. The CDR3 has 11 residues.